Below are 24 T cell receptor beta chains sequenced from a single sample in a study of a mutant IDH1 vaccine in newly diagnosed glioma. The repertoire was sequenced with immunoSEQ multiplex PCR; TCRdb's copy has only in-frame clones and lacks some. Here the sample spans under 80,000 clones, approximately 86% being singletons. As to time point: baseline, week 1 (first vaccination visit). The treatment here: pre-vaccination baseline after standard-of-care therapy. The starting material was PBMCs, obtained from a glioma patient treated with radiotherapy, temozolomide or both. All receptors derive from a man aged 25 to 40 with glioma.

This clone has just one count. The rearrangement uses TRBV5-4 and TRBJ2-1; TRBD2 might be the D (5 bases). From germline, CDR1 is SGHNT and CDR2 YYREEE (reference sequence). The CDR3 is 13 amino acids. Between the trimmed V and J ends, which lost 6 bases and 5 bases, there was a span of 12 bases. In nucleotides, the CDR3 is TGTGCCAGCACCCCCCCCGGGAACAATGAGCAGTTCTTC. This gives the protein CASTPPGNNEQFF.

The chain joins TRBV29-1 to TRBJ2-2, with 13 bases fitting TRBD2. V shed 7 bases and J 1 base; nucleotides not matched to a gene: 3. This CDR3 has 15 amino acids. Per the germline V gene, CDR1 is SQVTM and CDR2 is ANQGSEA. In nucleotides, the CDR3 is TGCAGCGGACTAGCGGGGGGAAAGAACACCGGGGAGCTGTTTTTT. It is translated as CSGLAGGKNTGELFF.

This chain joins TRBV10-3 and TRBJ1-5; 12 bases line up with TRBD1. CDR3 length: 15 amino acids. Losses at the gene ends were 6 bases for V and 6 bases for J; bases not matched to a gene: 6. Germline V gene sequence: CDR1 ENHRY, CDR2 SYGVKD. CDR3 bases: TGTGCCATCAGCCCTGGGACAGGGGGCATTCAGCCCCAGCATTTT. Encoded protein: CAISPGTGGIQPQHF.

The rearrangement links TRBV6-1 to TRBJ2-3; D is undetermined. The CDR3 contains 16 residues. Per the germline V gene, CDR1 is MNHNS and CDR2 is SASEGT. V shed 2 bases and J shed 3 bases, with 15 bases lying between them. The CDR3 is CASSESATLGTDTQYF. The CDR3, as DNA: TGTGCCAGCAGTGAATCGGCCACGCTTGGGACAGATACGCAGTATTTT.

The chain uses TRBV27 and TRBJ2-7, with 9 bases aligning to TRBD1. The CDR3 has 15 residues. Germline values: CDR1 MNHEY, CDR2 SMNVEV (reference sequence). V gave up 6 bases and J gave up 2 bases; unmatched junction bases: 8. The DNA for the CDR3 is TGTGCCAGCAGCTCTCGGGGACAGGGTACCTACGAGCAGTACTTC. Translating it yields CASSSRGQGTYEQYF.

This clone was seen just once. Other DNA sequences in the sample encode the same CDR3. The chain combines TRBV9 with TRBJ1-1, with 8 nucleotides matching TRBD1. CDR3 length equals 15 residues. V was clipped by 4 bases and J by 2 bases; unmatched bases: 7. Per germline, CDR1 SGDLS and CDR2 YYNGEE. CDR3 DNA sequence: TGTGCCAGCAGCAGCGAGGGACAGGCTAACACTGAAGCTTTCTTT. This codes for CASSSEGQANTEAFF.

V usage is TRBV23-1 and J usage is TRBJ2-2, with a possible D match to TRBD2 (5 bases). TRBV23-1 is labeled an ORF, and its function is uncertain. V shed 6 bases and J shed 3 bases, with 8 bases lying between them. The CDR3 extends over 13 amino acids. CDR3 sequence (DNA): TGCGCCAGCAGACAAGCGGACACCGGGGAGCTGTTTTTT. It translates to CASRQADTGELFF.

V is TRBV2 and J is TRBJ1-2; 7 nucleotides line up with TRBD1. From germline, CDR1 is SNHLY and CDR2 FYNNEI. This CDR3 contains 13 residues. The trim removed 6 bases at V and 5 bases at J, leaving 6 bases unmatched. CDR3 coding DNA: TGTGCCAGCAGGACAGGGTTAGGGTATGGCTACACCTTC. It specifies CASRTGLGYGYTF.

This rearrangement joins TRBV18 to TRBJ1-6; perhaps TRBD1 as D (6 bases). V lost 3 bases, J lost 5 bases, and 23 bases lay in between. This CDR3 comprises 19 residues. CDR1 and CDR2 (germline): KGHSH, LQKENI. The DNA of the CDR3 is TGTGCCAGCTCACCGGGGCGATGGGGGGCGCCGGGTAATAATTCACCCCTCCACTTT. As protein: CASSPGRWGAPGNNSPLHF.

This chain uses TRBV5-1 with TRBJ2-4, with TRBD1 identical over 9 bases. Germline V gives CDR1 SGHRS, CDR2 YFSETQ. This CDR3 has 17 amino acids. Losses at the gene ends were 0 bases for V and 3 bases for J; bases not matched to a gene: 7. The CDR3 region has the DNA TGCGCCAGCAGCTTGGACTCTTTGGGACAGGGCAAAAACATTCAGTACTTC. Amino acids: CASSLDSLGQGKNIQYF. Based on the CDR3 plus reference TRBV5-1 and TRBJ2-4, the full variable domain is KAGVTQTPRYLIKTRGQQVTLSCSPISGHRSVSWYQQTPGQGLQFLFEYFSETQRNKGNFPGRFSGRQFSNSRSEMNVSTLELGDSALYLCASSLDSLGQGKNIQYFGAGTRLSVL.

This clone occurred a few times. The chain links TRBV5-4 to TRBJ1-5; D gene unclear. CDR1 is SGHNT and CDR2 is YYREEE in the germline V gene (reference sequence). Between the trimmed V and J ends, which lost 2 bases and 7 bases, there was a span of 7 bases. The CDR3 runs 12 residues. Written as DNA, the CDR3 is TGTGCCAGCAGCTTCGATGGGCAGCCCCAGCATTTT. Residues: CASSFDGQPQHF.

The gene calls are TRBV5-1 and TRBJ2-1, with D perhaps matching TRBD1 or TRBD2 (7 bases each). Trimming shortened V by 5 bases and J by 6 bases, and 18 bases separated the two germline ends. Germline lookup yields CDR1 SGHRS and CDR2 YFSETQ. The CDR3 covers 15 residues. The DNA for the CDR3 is TGCGCCAGCAGACCGCAGGGGGGGACGGGCAATGAGCAGTTCTTC. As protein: CASRPQGGTGNEQFF.

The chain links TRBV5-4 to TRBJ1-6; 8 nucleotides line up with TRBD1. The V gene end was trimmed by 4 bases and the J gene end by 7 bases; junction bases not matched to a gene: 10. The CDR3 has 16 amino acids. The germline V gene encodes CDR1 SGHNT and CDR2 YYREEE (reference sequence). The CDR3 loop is CASSTANQGANSPLHF. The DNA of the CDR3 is TGTGCCAGCAGCACCGCGAATCAGGGGGCGAATTCACCCCTCCACTTT. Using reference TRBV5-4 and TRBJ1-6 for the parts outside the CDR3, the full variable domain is ETGVTQSPTHLIKTRGQQVTLRCSSQSGHNTVSWYQQALGQGPQFIFQYYREEENGRGNFPPRFSGLQFPNYSSELNVNALELDDSALYLCASSTANQGANSPLHFGNGTRLTVT.

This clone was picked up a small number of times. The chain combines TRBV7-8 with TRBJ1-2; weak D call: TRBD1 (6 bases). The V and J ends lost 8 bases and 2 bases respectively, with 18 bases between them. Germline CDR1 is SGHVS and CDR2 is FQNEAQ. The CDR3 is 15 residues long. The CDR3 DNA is TGTGCCAGCTCCCAGAACAGGGTGACCAACTATGGCTACACCTTC. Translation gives CASSQNRVTNYGYTF.

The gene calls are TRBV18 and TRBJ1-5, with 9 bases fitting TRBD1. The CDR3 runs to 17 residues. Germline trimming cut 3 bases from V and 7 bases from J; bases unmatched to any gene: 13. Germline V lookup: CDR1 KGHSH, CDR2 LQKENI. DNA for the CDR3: TGTGCCAGCTCACCGACCATGACCGGGACAGGGAGGCAGCCCCAGCATTTT. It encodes CASSPTMTGTGRQPQHF.

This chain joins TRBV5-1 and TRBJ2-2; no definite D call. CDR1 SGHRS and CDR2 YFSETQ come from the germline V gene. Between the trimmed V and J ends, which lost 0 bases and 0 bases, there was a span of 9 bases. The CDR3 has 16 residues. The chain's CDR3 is CASSLAKTSNTGELFF. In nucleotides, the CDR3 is TGCGCCAGCAGCTTGGCCAAAACCTCGAACACCGGGGAGCTGTTTTTT.

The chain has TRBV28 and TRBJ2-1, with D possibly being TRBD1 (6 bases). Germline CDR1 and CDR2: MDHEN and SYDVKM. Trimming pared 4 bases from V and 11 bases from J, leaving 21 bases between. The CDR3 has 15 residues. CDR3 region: CASSSWDTPARKQFF. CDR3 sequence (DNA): TGTGCCAGCAGTTCCTGGGACACCCCAGCAAGGAAGCAGTTCTTC.

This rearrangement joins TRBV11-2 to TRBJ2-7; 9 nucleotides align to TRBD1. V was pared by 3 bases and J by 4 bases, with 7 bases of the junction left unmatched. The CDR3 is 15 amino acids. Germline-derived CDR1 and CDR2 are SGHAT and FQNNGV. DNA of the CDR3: TGTGCCAGCAGCTTTGGACAGGGGATGGAGTACGAGCAGTACTTC. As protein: CASSFGQGMEYEQYF.

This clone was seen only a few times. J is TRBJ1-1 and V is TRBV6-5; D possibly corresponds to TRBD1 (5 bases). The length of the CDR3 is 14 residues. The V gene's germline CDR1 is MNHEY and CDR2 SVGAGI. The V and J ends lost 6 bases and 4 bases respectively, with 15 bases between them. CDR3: CASRIQGRGTEAFF. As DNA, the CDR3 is TGTGCCAGCAGAATCCAGGGTCGGGGCACTGAAGCTTTCTTT.

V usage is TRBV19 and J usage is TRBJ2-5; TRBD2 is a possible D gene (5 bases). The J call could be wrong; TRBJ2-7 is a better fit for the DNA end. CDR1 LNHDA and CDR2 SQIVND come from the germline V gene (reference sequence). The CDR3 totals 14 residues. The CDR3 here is CASSIDAGSYEQYF. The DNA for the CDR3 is TGTGCCAGTAGTATAGACGCGGGCTCCTACGAGCAGTACTTC.

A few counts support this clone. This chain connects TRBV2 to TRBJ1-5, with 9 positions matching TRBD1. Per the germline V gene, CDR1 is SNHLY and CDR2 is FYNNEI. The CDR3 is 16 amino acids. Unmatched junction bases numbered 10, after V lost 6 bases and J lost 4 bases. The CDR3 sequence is CASRGDREESNQPQHF. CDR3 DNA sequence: TGTGCCAGCAGGGGGGACAGGGAGGAATCAAATCAGCCCCAGCATTTT.

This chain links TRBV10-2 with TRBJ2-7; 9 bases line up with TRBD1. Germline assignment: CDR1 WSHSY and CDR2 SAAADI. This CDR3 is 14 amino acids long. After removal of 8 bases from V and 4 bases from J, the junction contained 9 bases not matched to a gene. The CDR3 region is CASVVGTGLYEQYF. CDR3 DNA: TGCGCCAGCGTGGTTGGGACAGGGTTGTACGAGCAGTACTTC.

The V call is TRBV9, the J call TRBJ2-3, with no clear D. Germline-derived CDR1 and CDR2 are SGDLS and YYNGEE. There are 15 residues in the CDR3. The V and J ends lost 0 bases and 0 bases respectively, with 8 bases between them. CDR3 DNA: TGTGCCAGCAGCGTAGTTCCTTTCAGCACAGATACGCAGTATTTT. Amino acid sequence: CASSVVPFSTDTQYF.

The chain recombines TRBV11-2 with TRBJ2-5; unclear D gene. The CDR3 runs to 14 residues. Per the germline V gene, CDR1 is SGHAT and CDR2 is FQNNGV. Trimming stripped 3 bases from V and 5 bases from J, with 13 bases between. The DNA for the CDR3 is TGTGCCAGCAGCTTTTTCGCCGATGGGGAGACCCAGTACTTC. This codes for CASSFFADGETQYF.